What follows is one T cell receptor (beta chain) and its context. Method: immunoSEQ multiplex PCR; TCRdb's copy keeps in-frame clones and lacks some. The table includes around 30,000 clones, just under 90% detected once. Time point defined: around six months of natalizumab therapy. From germline, CDR1 is KGHSH and CDR2 LQKENI. The V end lost 3 bases, the J end lost 3 bases, and 12 bases lay between the germline ends. This CDR3 spans 14 amino acids. These data are taken from a study of multiple sclerosis patients with progressive multifocal leukoencephalopathy. The TCR was taken from a human donor with multiple sclerosis. The chain joins TRBV18 to TRBJ2-7; no definite D call. The sample was PBMCs, taken from a patient treated with natalizumab. The CDR3 loop reads CASSPLSESYEQYF. The CDR3 DNA follows: TGTGCCAGCTCACCGCTATCTGAAAGCTACGAGCAGTACTTC.